This T cell receptor beta chain was identified during a study of T cells expressing NK-cell markers. Germline lookup yields CDR1 SGHRS and CDR2 YFSETQ. The CDR3 is made up of 12 amino acids. TCRdb re-called the 5' RACE reads and gives one entry per CDR3 protein, without DNA. In all, the sample yields 500,000 to 700,000 distinct CDR3 sequences. V usage is TRBV5-1 and J usage is TRBJ2-5. This clonotype was sampled from a man in his late teens or twenties in good health. The source material was blood T cells: a sorted CD56 or NKG2C T cell subset, CD4+ or CD8+ T cells, or bulk PBMC T cells (not recorded which). The CDR3 protein is CASSLEQETQYF.